This TCR beta chain comes out of a study of cytomegalovirus exposure and HLA in healthy donors (TCRdb year 2017). Concerning the study at large: An earlier analysis of several hundred of the donors reported about 250 Gb of sequence data and 117 million unique TCR beta sequences from 150 million to 200 million T cells. To decide whether each TCR beta V gene segment behaved as functional or pseudogenic, an earlier analysis of approximately 590 of the donors relied on high-throughput TCR beta sequencing. Along with the approximately 700-subject first cohort, a separate validation cohort of over a hundred different subjects was used. All discovery cohort repertoires had been generated using a single sequencing platform. Among about 390 genotyped donors of the cohort, an average of roughly 240,000 unique TCR beta nucleotide sequences were sequenced per donor, roughly 20% of them non-productive. The study profiled the T cell repertoires of 500 to 800 subjects by immunosequencing and related them to cytomegalovirus serostatus. The aim of the study was to test whether cataloging public T cell receptors could identify signatures of past pathogen exposure. Roughly five DR-DQ haplotypes were treated as single units for association and clustering because of strong linkage in the cohort. Typing coverage differed by locus: A, B, C, DRB1 and DQB1 were typed in roughly 629-630 donors, DQA1 in about 550, DPA1 in roughly 590, and DPB1 in just under 490. Rather than using new phenotypic data, the later analysis identified candidate immune exposures from TCR beta sequences and from how often those sequences occurred across donors. A later genetic analysis took genome-wide SNP genotypes for about 65% of the 666 donors and used that subset as a discovery cohort. HLA typing covered class I and class II loci at four-digit resolution. Among the approximately 420 genotyped donors, around 81% belonged to the genetic ancestry cluster associated with self-reported Caucasian donors. To study patterns of TCR occurrence, a later analysis re-analyzed previously published TCR beta repertoires from more than 550 donors and added high-resolution HLA genotyping. To predict cytomegalovirus infection status, the study brought together high-throughput TCR immunosequencing, statistical association of individual TCRs with disease status, and machine learning. Donor age, sex, ethnicity and CMV serostatus were compiled together with the repertoire data. Approximately 300 gigabases of sequencing data and around 80 million unique TCR sequences made up an early release that covered 500 to 700 HLA-typed donors. Broader findings and caveats from the paper: Correlated functional status among segregating V segments might reflect linkage disequilibrium, but an unknown experimental factor could not be ruled out. A further reported finding was that TCR beta sequences accurately predicted the HLA-A and HLA-B alleles for most subjects in the first cohort. In a later analysis, some 17,000 TCR beta sequences were associated with specific HLA alleles at a false discovery rate of 0.05. Several of the top co-occurrence clusters appeared to be linked to parvovirus B19, influenza, CMV and Epstein-Barr virus, according to a later analysis. It was suggested by the authors that the approach could potentially be generalized to other disease states and immunological phenotypes. A few of the identified cytomegalovirus-associated TCR beta chains were confirmed in vitro to be specific for cytomegalovirus antigens. The sequencing pipeline was judged likely to have produced a cluster of highly shared sequence variants as a technical artifact. This cohort had only TCR beta chains sequenced, and the lack of alpha or paired-chain data limited which features could be detected. In a later genetic analysis, fewer N-insertions in productive TCRs were reported among donors in an Asian-associated ancestry cluster than the roughly 640-donor mean. A later analysis found that HLA-associated TCR beta chains were more clonally expanded and had lower generation probabilities than equally common non-associated chains. In both the original and validation cohorts, the classifier was reported to diagnose cytomegalovirus status with high specificity and sensitivity. An earlier analysis of around 540 of the donors showed that most TCR beta V segments appeared in productive rearrangements either about 87% or about 30% of the time, which broadly matched IMGT annotations. Over 15 rarely observed V segments, including chromosome 9 orphons, were excluded from the earlier analysis of approximately 500 of the donors because counts were too low. Some IMGT-functional V segments, including TRBV6-2 and TRBV6-3, could not be told apart with the 87-base-pair reads, so those segments were excluded. Most CMV-associated TCR beta chains appeared to be HLA-restricted in a later analysis, and the HLA associations seemed to be driven largely by CMV exposure. Presence/absence analyses assumed roughly uniform sequencing depth across donors, an assumption that may not hold. Most TCR sequences were observed very rarely across donors, whereas some public TCRs were present in many individuals. In a later genetic analysis, a missense DCLRE1C variant was associated with V-gene and J-gene trimming of TCR beta chains, and the association was replicated in an independent cohort. In a later analysis, the rate of TCR association differed among HLA loci, with DRB1 alleles having the most associated TCRs and HLA-C alleles having the fewest. Because some donors lacked HLA typing at each locus, the association tests relied only on the typed subset. When HLA alleles, especially DR and DQ, strongly co-occurred, TCR associations were difficult to assign to individual alleles. The study listed 164 TCR beta chains as associated with cytomegalovirus. Immune exposure information for the cohort was limited to CMV serostatus.

Worth noting for this clone: Its binding antigen is unknown.

Receptor libraries were prepared by the immunoSEQ multiplex PCR assay. For the multiplex PCR, a mixture combining 60 forward primers for TCR Vbeta segments and 13 reverse primers for TCR Jbeta segments was used. The CDR3 region of rearranged TCR beta genes was amplified from genomic DNA by a multiplex PCR assay. Amplified TCR beta libraries were sequenced as 87-base-pair reads on the Illumina HiSeq System. The published analysis was carried out like this. A later analysis counted about 80 million unique TCR beta chains across the 550 to 800 repertoires, and some 12 million of these chains were shared by at least two donors. To remove PCR and sequencing errors, raw reads were error-corrected and collapsed into unique sequences using a nearest-neighbor algorithm that merged closely related sequences. CDR3 sequences were aligned to IMGT reference sequences to assign V, D and J gene segments. Each retained sequence needed at least a six-nucleotide match to both a V gene segment and a J gene segment. Rearrangements were called productive when the CDR3 lacked stop codons and stayed in frame with V and J; all others were non-productive. CDR3 was defined according to IMGT convention as the region running from the second conserved V-encoded cysteine to the conserved J-encoded phenylalanine. In an earlier analysis of roughly 580 of the donors, sequences lacking an unambiguous match to a single V gene segment were excluded. An earlier analysis of a few hundred of the donors classified V segments as functional when productive rearrangements were above 56.7% and as segregating when the standard deviation between donors was above 5%. A statistical classification framework was built to diagnose cytomegalovirus status from the catalog of TCR beta chain sequences. V and J gene assignment, in a later analysis, came from comparing TCR nucleotide sequences with IMGT/GENE-DB human TR gene sequences. In a later analysis, CDR3 sequences and most-parsimonious VDJ recombination scenarios were assigned using the TCRdist pipeline. In a later analysis, every TCR beta chain was defined by the combination of its CDR3 amino acid sequence and its V-gene family, and reads without a unique V-gene family were dropped. A later analysis removed several hundred highly shared, low-generation-probability nucleotide sequences to deal with suspected cross-contamination and a sequencing artifact. A later analysis calculated a clonal expansion index for each public chain from normalized within-repertoire ranks of inferred template counts. In a later analysis, generation probabilities were computed using a VDJ recombination model fitted to out-of-frame rearrangements, and the results were checked against IGoR. In a later analysis, TCR-TCR, TCR-HLA and TCR-CMV co-occurrence was scored with hypergeometric tests, and a repertoire-size bias correction was applied to TCR pairs. A later analysis estimated false discovery rates by permuting HLA or CMV assignments 20 times. In a later analysis, co-occurring TCRs were grouped using DBSCAN, and TCRdist sequence similarity was added for clustering within HLA-allele-positive subsets. Repertoires with fewer than 30,000 or more than 120,000 public chains, plus five repertoires with anomalous nucleotide sharing, were excluded from co-occurrence clustering. The immuneACCESS repertoire file appears here via TCRdb, limited to in-frame rearrangements. These files lack a portion of the clones; in checked studies, under half of the deficit traces to unresolved V genes, and the cause of the others is not known. The V and J calls and the clone size are those of that table, but D and trimming were determined from the DNA. The table kept for this sample lists more than 90,000 clones. The top ten constitute 3.7% of the sample.

The cohort was made up of 650 to 700 healthy bone marrow donors. Cohort members were all nominally healthy when sampled, although unrecorded immune exposures were likely present. The donor was CMV seronegative and belonged to the group of around 400 seronegative cohort members. A peripheral blood sample was provided by each donor, and peripheral blood mononuclear cells were used for TCR beta sequencing. Genomic DNA extraction from the blood cell samples was performed with the Qiagen DNeasy Blood Extraction Kit. The CDR3, cysteine through phenylalanine, is 13 amino acids long. Of all the DNA, just the CDR3 is kept, 39 bases in frame from base 1. V and J lose 5 bases and 4 bases, and a span of 11 bases separates them. CDR1 MNHEY and CDR2 SVGAGI were looked up in the germline V gene.

The rearrangement combines TRBV6-5 with TRBJ1-1, with the D segment identity uncertain. The specimen was PBMCs. This TCR was sampled from a man aged 25 to 40 in good health and CMV-seronegative. The sequence in DNA is TGTGCCAGCAGTGAAGAGGGCGGCACTGAAGCTTTCTTT. Translated, this is CASSEEGGTEAFF.